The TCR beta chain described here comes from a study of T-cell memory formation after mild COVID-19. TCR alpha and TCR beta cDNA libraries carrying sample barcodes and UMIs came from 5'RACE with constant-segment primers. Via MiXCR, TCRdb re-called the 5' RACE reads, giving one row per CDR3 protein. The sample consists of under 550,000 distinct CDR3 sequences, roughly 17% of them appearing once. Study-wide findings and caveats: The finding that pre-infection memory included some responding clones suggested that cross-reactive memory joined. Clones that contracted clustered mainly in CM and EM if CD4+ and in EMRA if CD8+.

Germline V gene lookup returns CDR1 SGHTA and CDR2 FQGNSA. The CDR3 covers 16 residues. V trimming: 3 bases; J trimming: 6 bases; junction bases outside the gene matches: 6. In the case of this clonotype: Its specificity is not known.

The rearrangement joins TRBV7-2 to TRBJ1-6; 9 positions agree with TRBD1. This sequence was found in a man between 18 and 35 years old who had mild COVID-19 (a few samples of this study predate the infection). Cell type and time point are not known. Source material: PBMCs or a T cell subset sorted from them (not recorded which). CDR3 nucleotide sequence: TGTGCCAGCAGCTTGACCGCGACAGGGGGTAATTCACCCCTCCACTTT. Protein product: CASSLTATGGNSPLHF. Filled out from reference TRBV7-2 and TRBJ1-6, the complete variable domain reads GAGVSQSPSNKVTEKGKDVELRCDPISGHTALYWYRQSLGQGLEFLIYFQGNSAPDKSGLPSDRFSAERTGGSVSTLTIQRTQQEDSAVYLCASSLTATGGNSPLHFGNGTRLTVT.